The T cell receptor beta chain described here comes from a study of T-cell memory formation after mild COVID-19. Study results and limitations: Of the contracting clones, CD4+ ones lay mainly in CM and EM, and CD8+ ones in EMRA.

One entry per CDR3 protein, called by TCRdb with MiXCR from the 5' RACE reads. The sample holds hundreds of thousands of distinct CDR3 sequences, roughly 20% seen once. In its sample, this clonotype was seen a few times. Its target is unknown. The specimen was PBMCs or a T cell subset sorted from them (not recorded which). The receptor was isolated from an adult woman who had mild COVID-19 (a few samples of this study predate the infection). Cell type and time point are not known.

The CDR3 DNA follows: TGTGCCAGCAGCTCCGGGCGCGCGGGAGGGCCCTACAATGAGCAGTTCTTC. Protein sequence: CASSSGRAGGPYNEQFF. The rearrangement joins TRBV7-3 to TRBJ2-1; 9 bases are shared with TRBD2. The germline V gene has CDR1 SGHTA and CDR2 FQGTGA. Unmatched junction bases numbered 9, after V lost 4 bases and J lost 2 bases. This CDR3 comprises 17 residues. The complete variable domain, with remaining parts taken from reference TRBV7-3 and TRBJ2-1, reads GAGVSQTPSNKVTEKGKYVELRCDPISGHTALYWYRQSLGQGPEFLIYFQGTGAADDSGLPNDRFFAVRPEGSVSTLKIQRTERGDSAVYLCASSSGRAGGPYNEQFFGPGTRLTVL.